This T cell receptor beta chain was identified during a study of a mutant IDH1 vaccine in newly diagnosed glioma. The wider study: Treated patients showed a male proportion of approximately 60%, a female proportion of 37.5%, and a mean age of around 40 years.

This CDR3 is 16 amino acids long. The V end was cut by 2 bases, the J end by 1 base, with 12 bases between. The V gene's germline CDR1 is SGHRS and CDR2 YFSETQ. Points on this clone: Its target is not known.

Assay used: immunoSEQ multiplex PCR; TCRdb lists only in-frame clones, some missing. Counted here are 15,000 or so clones, over 75% occurring once; the ten biggest clones make up roughly 10%. The time point denotes: baseline, week 1 (first vaccination visit). Stated treatment: pre-vaccination baseline after standard-of-care therapy. Regarding the study as a whole: It seemed that pseudoprogression was not linked to changes in the top peripheral T cell clonotypes. Immune responses induced by vaccination arose in roughly 95% of the patients.

This TCR was sampled from a woman between 40 and 55 years old with glioma. Some clones in this sample may be carry-over from other donors' samples. Material: PBMCs, obtained from a glioma patient treated with radiotherapy, temozolomide or both. This chain joins TRBV5-1 and TRBJ2-2; D may be TRBD1 (5 bases). The CDR3 nucleotides read TGCGCCAGCAGCTTAAGGGGTGTTGGGAACACCGGGGAGCTGTTTTTT. Encoded protein: CASSLRGVGNTGELFF.